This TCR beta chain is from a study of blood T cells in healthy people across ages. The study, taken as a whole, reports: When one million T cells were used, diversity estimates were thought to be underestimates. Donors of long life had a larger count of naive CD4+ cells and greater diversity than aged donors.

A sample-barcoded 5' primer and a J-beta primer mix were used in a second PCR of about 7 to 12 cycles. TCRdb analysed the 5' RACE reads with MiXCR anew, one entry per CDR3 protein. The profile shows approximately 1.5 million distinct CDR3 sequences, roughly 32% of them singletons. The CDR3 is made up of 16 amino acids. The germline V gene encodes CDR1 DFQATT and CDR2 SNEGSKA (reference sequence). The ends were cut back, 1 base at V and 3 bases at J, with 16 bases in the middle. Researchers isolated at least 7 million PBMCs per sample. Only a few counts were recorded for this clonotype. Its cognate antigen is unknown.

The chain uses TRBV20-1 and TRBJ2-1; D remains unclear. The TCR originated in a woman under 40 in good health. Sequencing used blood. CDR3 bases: TGCAGTGCTAGAGGTTGGGCGGCCGCCGGCTACAATGAGCAGTTCTTC. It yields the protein CSARGWAAAGYNEQFF.